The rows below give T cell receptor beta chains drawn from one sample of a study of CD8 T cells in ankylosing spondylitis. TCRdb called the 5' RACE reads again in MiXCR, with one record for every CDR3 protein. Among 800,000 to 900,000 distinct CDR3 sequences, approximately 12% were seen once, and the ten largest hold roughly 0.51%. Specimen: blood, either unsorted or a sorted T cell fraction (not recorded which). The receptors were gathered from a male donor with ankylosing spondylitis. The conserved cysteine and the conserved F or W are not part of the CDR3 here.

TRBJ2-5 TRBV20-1 SATHRGQETQY
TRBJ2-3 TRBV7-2 ASSPRTSGGFTDTQY
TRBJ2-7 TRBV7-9 ASSLSQTYEQY
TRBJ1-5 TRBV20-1 SARVPGSPGPQH
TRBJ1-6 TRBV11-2 ASSPWRGGLH
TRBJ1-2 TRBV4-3 ASSDDYRVANYGYT
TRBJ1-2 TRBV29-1 SVDLAETYGYT
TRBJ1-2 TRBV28 ASRFTGAVT
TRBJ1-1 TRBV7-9 ASTARAEGTEAF
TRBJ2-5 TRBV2 ASRYSLVGQY
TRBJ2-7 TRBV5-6 ASSSLVRGVYEQY
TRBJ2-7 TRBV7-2 ASTPRGALSYEQY
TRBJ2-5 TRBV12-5 ASGTWETQY
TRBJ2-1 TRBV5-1 ASWSGRANEQF
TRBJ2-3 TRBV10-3 AISGYTATDTQY
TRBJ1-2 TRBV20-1 SAREGSQGYT
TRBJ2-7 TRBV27 ASSLVGISSYEQY
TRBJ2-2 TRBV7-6 ASSRVAGGQTGELF
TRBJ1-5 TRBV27 ASMSRSNQPQH
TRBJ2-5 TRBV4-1 ASSLRERGETQY
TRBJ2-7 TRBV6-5 ASSWGGEQY
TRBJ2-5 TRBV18 ASSPLTVQETQY
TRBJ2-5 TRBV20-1 SAAGRTGETQY
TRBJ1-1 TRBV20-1 SAEMRTEAF
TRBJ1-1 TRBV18 ASRRTGEAF
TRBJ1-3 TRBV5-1 ASSSDRISGNTIY
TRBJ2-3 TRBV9 ASSVGGLSDTQY
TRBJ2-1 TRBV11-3 ASSSYFGAYNEQF
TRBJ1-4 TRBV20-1 SARDREGSGEKLF
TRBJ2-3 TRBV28 ASSLTLVTDTQY
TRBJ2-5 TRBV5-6 ASSLNGALQETQY
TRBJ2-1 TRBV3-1 ASSLGSGGPSYNEQF
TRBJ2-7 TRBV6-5 ASSYSRQGDEQY
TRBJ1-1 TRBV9 ASSAADLRAF
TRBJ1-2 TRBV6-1 ASRKQGNYGYT
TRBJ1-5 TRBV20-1 SARDPQVHSNQPQH
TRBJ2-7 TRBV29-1 SVEERPIIGLAVAYEQY
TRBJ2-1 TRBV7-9 ASSLGLRYNEQF
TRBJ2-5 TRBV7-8 ASNRPQETQY
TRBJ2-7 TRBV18 ASSPGSFPYEQY
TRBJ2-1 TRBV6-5 ASSYRSVWASSYNEQF
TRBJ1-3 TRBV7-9 ASSAQATSGNTIY
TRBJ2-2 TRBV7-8 ASSPWVAGGELF
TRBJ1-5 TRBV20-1 SARDTGYYQPQH
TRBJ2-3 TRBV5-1 ASSLEPPNGLGDTQY
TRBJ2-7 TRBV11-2 ASSQGQDGQY
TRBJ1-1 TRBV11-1 ASSTIPNRDRGPNTEAF
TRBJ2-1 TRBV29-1 SVEGGRFYNEQF
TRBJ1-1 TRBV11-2 ASSSTGDLIKAF
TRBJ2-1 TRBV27 ASSPMWQGDNEQF
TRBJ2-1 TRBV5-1 ASSLELAAVDEQF
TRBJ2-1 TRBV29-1 SVRGRGDYNEQF
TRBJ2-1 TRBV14 ASSQGRHNEQF